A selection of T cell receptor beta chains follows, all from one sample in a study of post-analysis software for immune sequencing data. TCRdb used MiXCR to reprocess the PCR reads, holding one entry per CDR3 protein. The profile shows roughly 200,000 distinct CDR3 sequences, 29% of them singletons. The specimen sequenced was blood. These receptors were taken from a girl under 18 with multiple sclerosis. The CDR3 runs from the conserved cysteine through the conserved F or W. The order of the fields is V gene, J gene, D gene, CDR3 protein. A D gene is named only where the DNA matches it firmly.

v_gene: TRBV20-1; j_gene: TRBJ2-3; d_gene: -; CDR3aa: CSARVGGWGTDTQYF
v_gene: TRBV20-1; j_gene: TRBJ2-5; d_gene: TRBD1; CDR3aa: CSARAPTGIPETQYF
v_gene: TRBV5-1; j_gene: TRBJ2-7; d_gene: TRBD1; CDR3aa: CASSLGQGLLEQYF
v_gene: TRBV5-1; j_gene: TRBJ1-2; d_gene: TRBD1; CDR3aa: CASSYGGQGSSGYTF
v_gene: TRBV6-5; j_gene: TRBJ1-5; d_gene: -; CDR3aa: CASRLQGSGSNQPQHF
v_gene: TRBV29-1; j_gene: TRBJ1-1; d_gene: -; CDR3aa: CSMGNTATEAFF
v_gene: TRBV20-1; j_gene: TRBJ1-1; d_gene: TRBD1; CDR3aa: CSARRSDRAGTEAFF
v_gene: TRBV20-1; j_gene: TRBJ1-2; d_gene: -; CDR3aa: CSARVRGSSADGYTF
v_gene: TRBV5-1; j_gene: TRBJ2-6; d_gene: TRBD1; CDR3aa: CASSLAGQGASGANVLTF
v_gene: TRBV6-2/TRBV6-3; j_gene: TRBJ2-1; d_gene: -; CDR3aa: CASSYQRNEQFF
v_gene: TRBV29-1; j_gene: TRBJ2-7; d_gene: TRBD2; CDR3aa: CSGNPLAGGSEQYF
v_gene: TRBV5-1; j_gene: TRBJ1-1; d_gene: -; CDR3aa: CASTWGQLNTEAFF
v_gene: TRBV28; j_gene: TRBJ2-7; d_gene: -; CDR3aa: CASSLSSFSEQYF
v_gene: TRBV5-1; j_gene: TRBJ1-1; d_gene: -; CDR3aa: CASSLGAMNTEAFF
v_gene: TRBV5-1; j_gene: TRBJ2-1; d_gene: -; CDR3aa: CASSFEWDGQFF
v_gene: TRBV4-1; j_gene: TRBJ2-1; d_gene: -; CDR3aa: CASSQELHEQFF
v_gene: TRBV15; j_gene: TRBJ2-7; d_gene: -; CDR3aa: CATSRDSGYEQYF
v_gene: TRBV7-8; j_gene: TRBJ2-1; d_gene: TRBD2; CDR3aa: CASSRLAGGGEQFF